One sample yielded the 9 T cell receptor beta chains listed below, sequenced in a study of vaccination effects on CD4 cells after COVID-19. Using immunoSEQ multiplex PCR, the repertoire was profiled, and TCRdb retains in-frame clones only, with some absent. The sample shows more than 30,000 clones, less than 70% of them seen only once. Antigens of these TCRs are unknown. Expansion of antigen-specific CD4+ T cells with viral peptide pools was carried out by the ViraFEST assay before sequencing. Isolating CD4+ T cells followed roughly ten days of culture. The healthy vaccine recipients, who had no prior SARS-CoV-2 infection, showed negative nucleocapsid antibodies. The source material was CD4+ T cells from PBMCs cultured with HCoV-OC43 spike peptides, sampled before COVID-19 vaccination. Subset described: HCoV-OC43 spike overlapping peptide pool stimulation. The source of these receptors is a human donor who received a COVID-19 vaccine.

A few counts support this clone. V and J are TRBV11-2 and TRBJ1-5, with a possible D match to TRBD1 (6 bases). CDR1 is SGHAT, CDR2 FQNNGV, per germline. This CDR3 region has 14 residues. Trimming took off 5 bases at V and 7 bases at J, with 15 bases between the two ends. CDR3 sequence reads: CASSPDGQYQPQHF. CDR3 DNA sequence: TGTGCCAGCAGCCCCGATGGACAGTACCAGCCCCAGCATTTT. The entire variable domain, with the rest obtained from reference TRBV11-2 and TRBJ1-5, is as follows: EAGVAQSPRYKIIEKRQSVAFWCNPISGHATLYWYQQILGQGPKLLIQFQNNGVVDDSQLPKDRFSAERLKGVDSTLKIQPAKLEDSAVYLCASSPDGQYQPQHFGDGTRLSIL.

V gene TRBV30 combines with J gene TRBJ2-2, with D possibly being TRBD2 (5 bases). With 1 base removed from V and 10 bases from J, the gap between germline ends came to 13 bases. CDR3 length: 13 amino acids. Germline V gene sequence: CDR1 GTSNPN, CDR2 SVGIG (reference sequence). This chain's CDR3 is CAWSGSGLEELFF. DNA of the CDR3: TGTGCCTGGAGTGGGAGCGGTCTCGAGGAGCTGTTTTTT.

J is TRBJ1-6 and V is TRBV7-8; possibly TRBD1 for D (5 bases). Trimming took 1 base from V and 7 from J, leaving 14 bases between them. The germline gives CDR1 SGHVS, CDR2 FQNEAQ. The CDR3 is 16 residues long. This CDR3 is CASSLVVQGENSPLHF. The CDR3, as DNA: TGTGCCAGCAGCTTAGTAGTCCAGGGAGAGAATTCACCCCTCCACTTT.

The genes are TRBV2 and TRBJ1-1; 8 bases fit TRBD1. The V and J ends lost 4 bases and 3 bases, in that order; junction bases with no gene match: 7. Germline CDR1 is SNHLY and CDR2 is FYNNEI. The CDR3 is 15 amino acids. CDR3 sequence (DNA): TGTGCCAGCAGTGCCCGGGGACAGGCGGACACTGAAGCTTTCTTT. It specifies CASSARGQADTEAFF.

The chain combines TRBV5-1 with TRBJ2-3; maybe TRBD1 (6 bases). The CDR3 extends over 14 amino acids. V gave up 5 bases and J gave up 4 bases, with 14 bases separating them. In germline, CDR1 is SGHRS, CDR2 YFSETQ. Written as DNA, the CDR3 is TGCGCCAGCAGAACAGGGCCTACCTCAGATACGCAGTATTTT. Translated, it gives CASRTGPTSDTQYF.

The table lists this clone with a count of one. The chain has TRBV18 and TRBJ1-1; 8 bases match TRBD1. Per the germline V gene, CDR1 is KGHSH and CDR2 is LQKENI. After removal of 5 bases from V and 4 bases from J, the junction contained 3 bases not matched to a gene. This CDR3 has 13 amino acids. CDR3 DNA sequence: TGTGCCAGCTCAACAGACAGGGGCACTGAAGCTTTCTTT. Translated, it gives CASSTDRGTEAFF.

V is TRBV19 and J is TRBJ2-2; perhaps D is TRBD1 or TRBD2 (5 bases each). Trimming stripped 4 bases from V and 6 bases from J, with 24 bases between. Germline loops: CDR1 LNHDA, CDR2 SQIVND (reference sequence). The CDR3 extends over 18 amino acids. For the CDR3, the DNA is TGTGCCAGTAGTAAGGGCCTTTTCACGGGGACGGAGGCCGGGGAGCTGTTTTTT. It specifies CASSKGLFTGTEAGELFF. The whole variable domain, filled in from reference TRBV19 and TRBJ2-2, reads DGGITQSPKYLFRKEGQNVTLSCEQNLNHDAMYWYRQDPGQGLRLIYYSQIVNDFQKGDIAEGYSVSREKKESFPLTVTSAQKNPTAFYLCASSKGLFTGTEAGELFFGEGSRLTVL.

The gene calls are TRBV24-1 and TRBJ1-2, with D tentatively TRBD1 (5 bases). Trimming left V 7 bases short and J 8 bases short, with 19 bases between. Germline V gives CDR1 KGHDR, CDR2 SFDVKD. The CDR3 is 14 residues long. The CDR3 sequence is CATSPSEGWGGYTF. The CDR3 nucleotides read TGTGCCACCAGCCCCTCGGAGGGGTGGGGAGGCTACACCTTC.

V usage is TRBV12-5 and J usage is TRBJ2-1, with D hard to call. CDR3 size: 11 residues. Germline V CDR1 and CDR2: LGHNT, FRNRAP. Trimming removed 0 bases at V and 8 bases at J, with 2 bases between. The CDR3 loop reads CASGLVDEQFF. The CDR3 bases are TGTGCTAGTGGTTTGGTCGATGAGCAGTTCTTC. Combining the CDR3 with reference TRBV12-5 and TRBJ2-1 gives the whole variable domain DARVTQTPRHKVTEMGQEVTMRCQPILGHNTVFWYRQTMMQGLELLAYFRNRAPLDDSGMPKDRFSAEMPDATLATLKIQPSEPRDSAVYFCASGLVDEQFFGPGTRLTVL.